The 3 T cell receptor beta chains presented below share a single source sample, sequenced in a study of blood T cells in healthy people across ages. Combining a sample-barcoded 5' primer with a J-beta primer mix, a second PCR ran for roughly 6 to 12 cycles. TCRdb used MiXCR to reprocess the 5' RACE reads, holding one entry per CDR3 protein. Of approximately 760,000 distinct CDR3 sequences in the sample, approximately 25% were seen once. This sample was also put to use in a study of T cells of mothers and their children.

The specimen sequenced was blood. The receptors derive from a boy younger than 18 in good health.

The chain recombines TRBV7-2 with TRBJ1-1; a weak D match, TRBD1 (5 bases). The germline V gene has CDR1 SGHTA and CDR2 FQGNSA. V was clipped by 0 bases and J by 7 bases, with 12 bases between them. This CDR3 spans 14 amino acids. CDR3 residues: CASSLATGAVEAFF. CDR3 nucleotides: TGTGCCAGCAGCTTAGCCACAGGCGCGGTTGAAGCTTTCTTT.

The chain couples TRBV29-1 to TRBJ2-1; D is possibly TRBD2 (5 bases). Germline lookup yields CDR1 SQVTM and CDR2 ANQGSEA. Trimming cost V 4 bases and J 7 bases, with 14 bases left between them. The CDR3 has 13 residues. The CDR3 loop is CSVGRGSRNEQFF. CDR3 nucleotide sequence: TGCAGCGTTGGTCGGGGATCGCGGAATGAGCAGTTCTTC.

This clonotype was detected a few times. V and J are TRBV11-2 and TRBJ2-1; TRBD2 agrees at 11 bases. CDR3 length: 17 residues. Looked up from germline, CDR1 is SGHAT and CDR2 is FQNNGV. The J segment lost 6 bases and the V segment lost 4 bases, leaving 11 bases of the junction unmatched. CDR3 sequence reads: CASSSRATGLAGNEQFF. In DNA form, the CDR3 reads TGTGCCAGCAGCTCGCGCGCAACCGGACTAGCGGGCAATGAGCAGTTCTTC.